This T cell receptor (beta chain) comes out of a study of regulatory T cells in long-lasting Graves disease. This clonotype was observed at least ten times. CDR3 size: 13 residues. Germline V gives CDR1 MNHEY, CDR2 SMNVEV (reference sequence). The V and J ends lost 6 bases and 2 bases respectively, with 10 bases between them. Library construction for TCR beta used iRepertoire HTBI primers and Arm-PCR of CDR3 regions. From the multiplex PCR reads, TCRdb called clonotypes with MiXCR, one entry per CDR3 protein. The sample holds roughly 420,000 distinct CDR3 sequences, over 15% seen once. Time point denoted: newly diagnosed GD, antithyroid drugs for less than 3 months. RNA extracted from PBMCs served as the sequencing template. These records were also assigned to another study, of T cells in Graves' hyperthyroidism and ophthalmopathy.

This sequence originates from a woman aged 30 to 39 with Graves disease. The chain uses TRBV27 and TRBJ2-5, with D perhaps matching TRBD2 (5 bases). The sample in question was peripheral blood mononuclear cells (PBMCs), obtained at new diagnosis, from a patient treated with antithyroid drugs. CDR3: CASRQRLQETQYF. CDR3 bases: TGTGCCAGCAGGCAGCGGTTACAAGAGACCCAGTACTTC.